Following are 14 T cell receptor beta chains from one sample sequenced in a study of blood T cells in healthy people across ages. Primed by a sample-barcoded 5' primer and a J-beta primer mix, a second PCR proceeded for 7 to 11 cycles. In TCRdb, the 5' RACE reads were re-called with MiXCR into one record per CDR3 protein. The repertoire holds 850,000 to 1,100,000 distinct CDR3 sequences, with around two fifths as singletons. Material for sequencing was blood. The receptors were sampled from a man aged 18 to 30 in good health.

Only a few counts were recorded for this clonotype. J is TRBJ1-4 and V is TRBV9; D not certain. Germline V gene lookup returns CDR1 SGDLS and CDR2 YYNGEE. There are 14 residues in the CDR3. V lost 3 bases, J lost 6 bases, and 12 bases lay in between. CDR3 in DNA: TGTGCCAGCAGCGCCGCTAAGGGAGATGAAAAACTGTTTTTT. Protein: CASSAAKGDEKLFF. The full variable domain, its missing parts supplied by reference TRBV9 and TRBJ1-4, is DSGVTQTPKHLITATGQRVTLRCSPRSGDLSVYWYQQSLDQGLQFLIQYYNGEERAKGNILERFSAQQFPDLHSELNLSSLELGDSALYFCASSAAKGDEKLFFGSGTQLSVL.

V usage is TRBV7-9 and J usage is TRBJ2-7, with 9 bases aligning to TRBD1. The germline V gene encodes CDR1 SEHNR and CDR2 FQNEAQ (reference sequence). J gave up 0 bases and V 7 bases, and 7 bases lay outside the gene matches. The length of the CDR3 is 15 residues. CDR3 loop: CASNLGQGNSYEQYF. CDR3 DNA sequence: TGTGCCAGCAACTTGGGACAGGGCAACTCCTACGAGCAGTACTTC.

CDR3 nucleotide sequence: TGTGCCAGCAGCTACGACAGGTCTTACAATGAGCAGTTCTTC. The encoded protein is CASSYDRSYNEQFF. The chain uses TRBV7-2 and TRBJ2-1, with D possibly being TRBD1 (6 bases). This CDR3 spans 14 amino acids. The V gene's germline CDR1 is SGHTA and CDR2 FQGNSA. Trimming took 4 bases from V and 4 from J, leaving 11 bases between them.

Remarks on this clonotype: Germline is not matched at one junction end, which may reflect a read error. The chain combines TRBV6-6 with TRBJ1-1, with TRBD1 matching 7 bases. CDR1 is MNHNY and CDR2 is SVGAGI in the germline V gene (reference sequence). This CDR3 contains 14 residues. This CDR3 reads CAGSRLTGDTEAFF. The DNA for the CDR3 is TGTGCCGGCAGTAGACTCACAGGGGACACTGAAGCTTTCTTT.

The V gene is TRBV15, the J gene TRBJ2-7; the D is unclear. CDR1 is LNHNV and CDR2 is YYDKDF in the germline V gene (reference sequence). V was trimmed by 0 bases and J by 2 bases, leaving 5 bases between them. CDR3 length: 13 amino acids. CDR3 sequence reads: CATSRDGTYEQYF. As DNA, the CDR3 is TGTGCCACCAGCAGAGATGGAACCTACGAGCAGTACTTC.

The chain recombines TRBV7-2 with TRBJ1-2, with a weak D call TRBD1 (6 bases). CDR1 and CDR2 (germline): SGHTA, FQGNSA. The CDR3 runs 14 residues. V was cut by 4 bases and J by 3 bases, with 12 bases left in between. Here the CDR3 DNA reads TGTGCCAGCAGCTCCGTAGGACAGCACTATGGCTACACCTTC. It translates to CASSSVGQHYGYTF.

This clonotype was detected only a few times. J is TRBJ1-2 and V is TRBV27; D not resolved. Trimming cost V 5 bases and J 8 bases, with 18 bases left between them. CDR3 size: 14 residues. CDR1 and CDR2 (germline): MNHEY, SMNVEV (reference sequence). The CDR3 DNA sequence: TGTGCCAGCAGTCCTGCAGGTTCTTCCCGCGGCTACACCTTC. The encoded protein is CASSPAGSSRGYTF.

The chain joins TRBV28 to TRBJ1-2; D not certain. The CDR3 sequence is 13 residues long. V was shortened by 5 bases and J by 1 base, with 8 bases between the two germline ends. The germline V gene encodes CDR1 MDHEN and CDR2 SYDVKM. This CDR3 is CASSIEGNYGYTF. The CDR3 nucleotides are TGTGCCAGCAGTATCGAGGGTAACTATGGCTACACCTTC.

The chain links TRBV3-1 to TRBJ2-1; D is ambiguous. V gave up 3 bases and J gave up 9 bases, with 18 bases separating them. CDR1 LGHDT and CDR2 YNNKEL come from the germline V gene (reference sequence). CDR3 length: 15 residues. The CDR3 nucleotides are TGTGCCAGCAGCCAGACGCTAGTTTCCCATGGTGAGCAGTTCTTC. Translation gives CASSQTLVSHGEQFF.

This rearrangement joins TRBV5-1 to TRBJ2-7; 8 bases line up with TRBD2. Germline loops: CDR1 SGHRS, CDR2 YFSETQ. V trimming: 3 bases; J trimming: 4 bases; junction bases outside the gene matches: 3. The CDR3 runs to 13 residues. In DNA, the CDR3 is TGCGCCAGCAGCTCACTAGCGGATTACGAGCAGTACTTC. Residues: CASSSLADYEQYF.

The chain recombines TRBV7-6 with TRBJ2-1, with 9 positions matching TRBD2. V was clipped by 0 bases and J by 4 bases; unmatched bases: 4. CDR1 and CDR2 (germline): SGHVS, FNYEAQ. This CDR3 region has 16 residues. CDR3 in amino acids: CASSLAPSGVYNEQFF. The CDR3 DNA follows: TGTGCCAGCAGCTTAGCACCTAGCGGGGTTTACAATGAGCAGTTCTTC.

J is TRBJ1-5 and V is TRBV6-2 or TRBV6-3; TRBD1 is a possible D gene (6 bases). CDR1 and CDR2 (germline): MNHEY, SVGEGT. The CDR3 is made up of 14 amino acids. V was shortened by 3 bases and J by 3 bases, with 9 bases between the two germline ends. The CDR3 region is CASSYDRNNQPQHF. CDR3 DNA sequence: TGTGCCAGCAGTTATGACAGGAACAATCAGCCCCAGCATTTT.

This chain links TRBV5-1 with TRBJ2-7, with TRBD1 as a possible D gene (6 bases). Trimming took off 4 bases at V and 4 bases at J, with 6 bases between the two ends. This CDR3 region has 11 residues. Germline V gives CDR1 SGHRS, CDR2 YFSETQ. CDR3 coding DNA: TGCGCCAGCAGCGGACAGTACGAGCAGTACTTC. Residues: CASSGQYEQYF.

This clonotype has more than one count but fewer than ten. The rearrangement links TRBV23-1 to TRBJ1-5; D is possibly TRBD1 (5 bases). TRBV23-1 is an ORF for which the function is uncertain. The CDR3 runs to 17 residues. The ends were cut back, 3 bases at V and 0 bases at J, with 15 bases in the middle. The DNA for the CDR3 is TGCGCCAGCAGTCACCCCGGGGGTGGTAATAGCAATCAGCCCCAGCATTTT. As protein: CASSHPGGGNSNQPQHF.